This paragraph covers one T cell receptor (beta chain) sequence. Germline V gene data show CDR1 as MRHNA and CDR2 as SNTAGT. Losses at the gene ends were 2 bases for V and 8 bases for J; bases not matched to a gene: 12. The length of the CDR3 is 16 residues. The sample belongs to a study of blood T cell repertoires in COVID-19. Study in general: Acute-phase and convalescent COVID-19 samples originated in the United States, Italy and Spain.

Assay: immunoSEQ multiplex PCR; the TCRdb copy retains only in-frame clones and omits some. The sample has 130,000 or so clones, over 75% seen once; the top ten hold roughly 1.5%. The chain carries TRBV6-4 and TRBJ1-2, with 9 bases aligning to TRBD1. The clonotype originates from a human donor in a cohort sampled during active COVID-19. Sequenced: peripheral blood. The CDR3 here is CASSDHAGTGIGGYTF. In DNA, the CDR3 is TGTGCCAGCAGTGACCACGCCGGGACAGGGATAGGAGGCTACACCTTC.